Included here is one T cell receptor beta chain sequence, with context. The data are from a study of control samples from healthy donors and cancer patients. In germline, CDR1 is SGDLS, CDR2 YYNGEE. The CDR3 loop spans 15 amino acids. V shed 1 base and J shed 3 bases, with 13 bases lying between them. TCRdb's table, derived via immunoSEQ multiplex PCR, lists solely in-frame clones and lacks some. This sample carries 80,000 or so clones, about nine tenths of them seen once, and the ten largest clones take 4.5% to 7%. The chain uses TRBV9 and TRBJ1-1, with D tentatively TRBD1 (5 bases). The TCR comes from a man aged 50-59 years in good health. The specimen sequenced was blood. Here the CDR3 reads CASSVTSGGHTEAFF. CDR3 sequence (DNA): TGTGCCAGCAGCGTAACTAGTGGGGGACACACTGAAGCTTTCTTT.